The 25 T cell receptor beta chains below all came from one sample that was sequenced in a study of T-cell reconstitution after alpha-beta-depleted transplantation in children. Unique molecular identifiers were incorporated during preparation of the TCRbeta library. MiXCR was run by TCRdb on the PCR reads, yielding one entry per CDR3 protein. This table has some 100,000 distinct CDR3 sequences, around a quarter appearing once. The sequencing used PBMCs, collected before TCRalphabeta/CD19-depleted stem cell transplant. The origin of the receptors is a boy between 2 and 10 years old with acute lymphoblastic leukemia, due to receive a stem cell transplant.

This clonotype has at least ten counts. The chain recombines TRBV7-6 with TRBJ1-3; possible D gene TRBD1, 5 bases. The CDR3 consists of 15 residues. Germline V lookup: CDR1 SGHVS, CDR2 FNYEAQ. The V and J ends lost 3 bases and 4 bases respectively, with 13 bases between them. CDR3 nucleotides: TGTGCCAGCAGCTTGGGCGATCGGACAGGAAACACCATATATTTT. It codes for CASSLGDRTGNTIYF.

The chain links TRBV28 to TRBJ2-2; a weak D match, TRBD2 (6 bases). This CDR3 region has 18 residues. V shed 5 bases and J shed 5 bases, with 24 bases lying between them. Germline CDR1 MDHEN, CDR2 SYDVKM. The CDR3 nucleotides read TGTGCCAGCAGTCCCTCACCCGGGACTCCAGATAAAACCGGGGAGCTGTTTTTT. Amino acids: CASSPSPGTPDKTGELFF.

This clonotype has a handful of counts. The chain has TRBV18 and TRBJ2-7; no reliable D call. Germline CDR1 and CDR2: KGHSH and LQKENI. V lost 4 bases, J lost 1 base, and 8 bases lay in between. There are 13 residues in the CDR3. CDR3 residues: CASSLSVSYEQYF. CDR3 sequence (DNA): TGTGCCAGCTCACTCTCCGTGTCCTACGAGCAGTACTTC.

V and J are TRBV19 and TRBJ2-1, with a tentative D call TRBD2 (6 bases). Germline lookup yields CDR1 LNHDA and CDR2 SQIVND (reference sequence). The CDR3 totals 14 residues. V was cut by 3 bases and J by 3 bases, with 9 bases left in between. CDR3: CASSIGGNYNEQFF. As DNA, the CDR3 is TGTGCCAGTAGTATTGGCGGGAACTACAATGAGCAGTTCTTC.

This clonotype was detected ten times or more. The gene calls are TRBV12-3 or TRBV12-4 and TRBJ2-7; 7 bases are a match to TRBD2. The CDR3 is 12 residues long. With 3 bases clipped from V and 7 bases from J, the junction kept 3 bases outside the gene matches. CDR3 loop: CASSLGGEEQYF. CDR3 nucleotide sequence: TGTGCCAGCAGTTTGGGAGGGGAAGAGCAGTACTTC.

This clonotype has more than one count but fewer than ten. The V gene is TRBV6-5, the J gene TRBJ2-1; D perhaps matches TRBD1 (5 bases). The ends were cut back, 1 base at V and 1 base at J, with 11 bases in the middle. The germline CDR1 and CDR2 sequences are MNHEY and SVGAGI. The CDR3 is made up of 16 amino acids. The CDR3 spells CASSYLGTGSYNEQFF. The CDR3 bases are TGTGCCAGCAGTTACTTAGGAACAGGATCCTACAATGAGCAGTTCTTC.

The rearrangement links TRBV10-3 to TRBJ1-1; D perhaps matches TRBD1 (5 bases). V was trimmed by 10 bases and J by 3 bases, leaving 24 bases between them. The V gene's germline CDR1 is ENHRY and CDR2 SYGVKD. The CDR3 runs to 16 residues. In DNA, the CDR3 is TGTGCCAGCTCCTTAGGGGCCTCCAGGATGGACACTGAAGCTTTCTTT. Protein product: CASSLGASRMDTEAFF.

This clonotype was seen a handful of times. The genes are TRBV5-8 and TRBJ2-7; TRBD2 aligns across 12 bases. This CDR3 spans 15 amino acids. With 5 bases clipped from V and 0 bases from J, the junction kept 3 bases outside the gene matches. The V gene's germline CDR1 is SGHTS and CDR2 YDEGEE. In DNA form, the CDR3 reads TGTGCCAGCAGTGGACTAGCGGGACTCTCCTACGAGCAGTACTTC. Translating gives CASSGLAGLSYEQYF.

This clonotype occurred a few times. This chain joins TRBV9 and TRBJ2-3; D may be TRBD2 (5 bases). This CDR3 comprises 15 residues. CDR1 SGDLS and CDR2 YYNGEE come from the germline V gene. Trimming took 6 bases from V and 6 from J, leaving 20 bases between them. As DNA, the CDR3 is TGTGCCAGCACCCCCTTGAACGGAGGTGGTGATACGCAGTATTTT. Protein product: CASTPLNGGGDTQYF.

This clonotype has a handful of counts. The chain carries TRBV7-8 and TRBJ2-2; no firm D call. The V end lost 5 bases, the J end lost 8 bases, and 12 bases lay between the germline ends. The CDR3 is made up of 13 amino acids. Germline V lookup: CDR1 SGHVS, CDR2 FQNEAQ. CDR3 amino acids: CASSPLNLGELFF. The CDR3 DNA reads TGTGCCAGCAGCCCCTTAAACCTGGGGGAGCTGTTTTTT.

A few counts support this clonotype. The chain combines TRBV5-6 with TRBJ2-7, with D unresolved. The CDR3 covers 15 residues. Germline assignment: CDR1 SGHDT and CDR2 YYEEEE. V was clipped by 4 bases and J by 4 bases, with 18 bases between them. CDR3 sequence reads: CASSPSPATRYEQYF. The CDR3 DNA reads TGTGCCAGCAGCCCGTCACCAGCGACGAGGTACGAGCAGTACTTC.

This clonotype was observed many times. The chain has TRBV29-1 and TRBJ1-1; a possible D gene is TRBD1 (6 bases). CDR1 and CDR2 (germline): SQVTM, ANQGSEA. The V gene lost 7 bases and the J gene lost 4 bases, with 16 bases spanning the gap. The CDR3 sequence is 13 residues long. Written as DNA, the CDR3 is TGCAGCGCCGCCGACGGGGGCCCCACTGAAGCTTTCTTT. This translates into CSAADGGPTEAFF.

This chain joins TRBV7-9 and TRBJ2-4, with D unclear. Per germline, CDR1 SEHNR and CDR2 FQNEAQ (reference sequence). The CDR3 is 12 residues long. Trimming removed 5 bases at V and 7 bases at J, with 9 bases between. Here the CDR3 reads CASSSPSNIQYF. The CDR3 DNA reads TGTGCCAGCAGCAGCCCTAGTAACATTCAGTACTTC. The variable domain in full, completed from reference TRBV7-9 and TRBJ2-4, reads DTGVSQNPRHKITKRGQNVTFRCDPISEHNRLYWYRQTLGQGPEFLTYFQNEAQLEKSRLLSDRFSAERPKGSFSTLEIQRTEQGDSAMYLCASSSPSNIQYFGAGTRLSVL.

The genes are TRBV7-2 and TRBJ2-1, with D unclear. The CDR3 has 14 residues. The V gene lost 1 base and the J gene lost 4 bases, with 8 bases spanning the gap. Germline V gene data show CDR1 as SGHTA and CDR2 as FQGNSA. This CDR3 reads CASSLDASYNEQFF. CDR3 DNA sequence: TGTGCCAGCAGCTTAGACGCAAGTTACAATGAGCAGTTCTTC.

This clonotype was counted only a few times. The V call is TRBV28, the J call TRBJ1-5, with D uncertain. V dropped 1 base and J dropped 4 bases, with 8 bases sitting between them. This CDR3 spans 14 amino acids. CDR1 MDHEN and CDR2 SYDVKM come from the germline V gene. This CDR3 reads CASSLLLRNQPQHF. The CDR3 coding sequence is TGTGCCAGCAGTTTATTACTGAGAAATCAGCCCCAGCATTTT.

On this clonotype: The junction and the germline gene differ at one end; a read error may be behind it. The V call is TRBV10-1, the J call TRBJ1-2; 8 positions agree with TRBD1. The CDR3 spans 12 residues. The germline CDR1 and CDR2 sequences are WNHNN and SYGVQD (reference sequence). CDR3 sequence reads: CASLNRGDGYPF. For the CDR3, the DNA is TGCGCCAGCTTAAACAGGGGGGATGGCTACCCCTTC.

This clonotype was counted a few times. The V gene is TRBV7-9, the J gene TRBJ2-1; D is uncertain. This CDR3 is 11 amino acids long. Germline lookup yields CDR1 SEHNR and CDR2 FQNEAQ (reference sequence). V was cut by 5 bases and J by 8 bases, with 7 bases left in between. CDR3 DNA: TGTGCCAGCAGCGGTATTGATGAGCAGTTCTTC. Translating it yields CASSGIDEQFF.

This clonotype came up a few times. V and J are TRBV3-1 and TRBJ2-1, with D unresolved. In germline, CDR1 is LGHDT, CDR2 YNNKEL (reference sequence). V was clipped by 1 base and J by 6 bases, with 16 bases between them. The CDR3 extends over 16 amino acids. CDR3 sequence reads: CASSQGWGTTFNEQFF. In DNA form, the CDR3 reads TGTGCCAGCAGCCAAGGGTGGGGAACAACGTTCAATGAGCAGTTCTTC.

There are a few counts of this clonotype. The gene calls are TRBV20-1 and TRBJ2-7, with 8 bases that match TRBD1. This CDR3 is 14 amino acids long. J lost 4 bases, V lost 5 bases, and 10 bases had no gene match. The germline V gene encodes CDR1 DFQATT and CDR2 SNEGSKA (reference sequence). Here the CDR3 DNA reads TGCAGTGCTCGAGCCGGGACAGGTGTTTACGAGCAGTACTTC. The encoded protein is CSARAGTGVYEQYF.

This clonotype was observed many times. V is TRBV20-1 and J is TRBJ2-3; D is unresolved. Trimming removed 5 bases from V and 6 bases from J, with 0 bases in between. The CDR3 runs to 8 residues. In germline, CDR1 is DFQATT, CDR2 SNEGSKA (reference sequence). The CDR3 nucleotides read TGCAGTGCTGATACGCAGTATTTT. Translation: CSADTQYF.

The genes are TRBV28 and TRBJ2-2; weak D call: TRBD2 (5 bases). Per the germline V gene, CDR1 is MDHEN and CDR2 is SYDVKM. The CDR3 covers 15 residues. V lost 5 bases and J 3 bases, leaving 13 bases between the germline ends. CDR3 loop: CASSPTRIYTGELFF. The CDR3 nucleotides read TGTGCCAGCAGTCCTACTAGGATCTACACCGGGGAGCTGTTTTTT.

There are a few counts of this clonotype. The rearrangement joins TRBV30 to TRBJ2-3, with D perhaps assigned TRBD1 or TRBD2 (5 bases each). CDR1 and CDR2 from the germline V gene are GTSNPN and SVGIG (reference sequence). V gave up 3 bases and J gave up 2 bases, with 15 bases separating them. The CDR3 sequence is 15 residues long. The CDR3 region is CAWRARGENTDTQYF. CDR3 sequence (DNA): TGTGCCTGGAGGGCTCGAGGGGAGAACACAGATACGCAGTATTTT.

The sample holds a few counts of this clonotype. The rearrangement links TRBV12-3 or TRBV12-4 to TRBJ1-5; 9 bases align to TRBD1. V trimming: 1 base; J trimming: 3 bases; junction bases outside the gene matches: 7. The CDR3 totals 17 residues. CDR3 residues: CASSLGTGAVSNQPQHF. Written as DNA, the CDR3 is TGTGCCAGCAGTTTAGGGACAGGGGCCGTTTCCAATCAGCCCCAGCATTTT.

V usage is TRBV4-1 and J usage is TRBJ2-1, with D possibly being TRBD2 (6 bases). The CDR3 consists of 13 residues. Germline assignment: CDR1 MGHRA and CDR2 YSYEKL. Trimming stripped 5 bases from V and 10 bases from J, with 15 bases between. The CDR3 bases are TGCGCCAGCAGCTTTACGGGAGTCCGGGAGCAGTTCTTC. Translated, it gives CASSFTGVREQFF.

This clonotype was seen a few times. The V call is TRBV5-1, the J call TRBJ2-1, with D possibly being TRBD2 (7 bases). From germline, CDR1 is SGHRS and CDR2 YFSETQ. Trimming took 3 bases from V and 2 from J, leaving 15 bases between them. This CDR3 spans 16 amino acids. This CDR3 reads CASSSSGGAAYNEQFF. For the CDR3, the DNA is TGCGCCAGCAGCTCTAGTGGGGGGGCGGCCTACAATGAGCAGTTCTTC.